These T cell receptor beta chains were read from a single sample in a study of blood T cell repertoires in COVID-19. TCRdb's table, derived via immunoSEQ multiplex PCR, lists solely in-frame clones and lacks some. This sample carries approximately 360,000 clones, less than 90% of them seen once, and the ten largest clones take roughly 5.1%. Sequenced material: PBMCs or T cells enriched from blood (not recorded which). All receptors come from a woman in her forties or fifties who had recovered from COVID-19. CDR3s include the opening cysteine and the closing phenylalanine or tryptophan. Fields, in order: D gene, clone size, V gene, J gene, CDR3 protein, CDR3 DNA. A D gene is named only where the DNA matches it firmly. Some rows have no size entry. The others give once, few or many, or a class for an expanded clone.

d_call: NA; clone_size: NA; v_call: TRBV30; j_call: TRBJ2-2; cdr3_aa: CAWSVMNRNTGELFF; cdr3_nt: TGTGCCTGGAGTGTAATGAACAGAAACACCGGGGAGCTGTTTTTT
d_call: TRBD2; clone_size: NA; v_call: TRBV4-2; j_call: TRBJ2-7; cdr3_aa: CASSQGGGNSYEQYF; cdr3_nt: TGTGCCAGCAGCCAAGGCGGGGGGAACTCCTACGAGCAGTACTTC
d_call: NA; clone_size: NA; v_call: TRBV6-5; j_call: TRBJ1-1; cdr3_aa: CASSYSSTPNTEAFF; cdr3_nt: TGTGCCAGCAGTTACTCCTCGACACCGAACACTGAAGCTTTCTTT
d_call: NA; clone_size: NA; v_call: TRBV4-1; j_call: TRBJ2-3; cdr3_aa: CASSQEGPHRRTDTQYF; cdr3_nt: TGCGCCAGCAGCCAAGAGGGGCCCCATAGACGCACAGATACGCAGTATTTT
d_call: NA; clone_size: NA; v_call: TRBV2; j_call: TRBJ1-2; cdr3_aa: CASSDVGSGKLYGYTF; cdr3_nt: TGTGCCAGCAGTGACGTTGGGAGCGGAAAACTCTATGGCTACACCTTC
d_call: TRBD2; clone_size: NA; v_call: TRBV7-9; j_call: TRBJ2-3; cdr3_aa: CASSLPASGRAVVADTQYF; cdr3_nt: TGTGCCAGCAGCTTACCCGCCAGCGGGAGGGCCGTAGTCGCAGATACGCAGTATTTT
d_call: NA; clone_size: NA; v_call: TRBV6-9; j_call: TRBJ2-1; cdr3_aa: CASSSIPDSGNEQFF; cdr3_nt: TGTGCCAGCAGTTCTATTCCGGACTCGGGCAACGAGCAGTTCTTC
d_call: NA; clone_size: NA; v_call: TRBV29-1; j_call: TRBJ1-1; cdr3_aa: CSVAGVTEAFF; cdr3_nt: TGCAGCGTTGCTGGAGTCACTGAAGCTTTCTTT
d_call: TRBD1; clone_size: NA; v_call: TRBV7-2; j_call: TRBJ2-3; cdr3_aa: CASSLTGGPTDTQYF; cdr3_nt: TGTGCCAGCAGCCTGACAGGGGGCCCCACAGATACGCAGTATTTT
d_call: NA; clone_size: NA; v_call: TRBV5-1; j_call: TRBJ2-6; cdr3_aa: CASSATVSGANVLTF; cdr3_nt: TGCGCCAGCAGCGCTACAGTCTCTGGGGCCAACGTCCTGACTTTC
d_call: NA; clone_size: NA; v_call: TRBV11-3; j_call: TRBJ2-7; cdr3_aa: CASGRDYEQYF; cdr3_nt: TGTGCCAGCGGACGGGACTACGAGCAGTACTTC
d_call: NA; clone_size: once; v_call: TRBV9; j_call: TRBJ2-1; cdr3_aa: CASSAELAFTPNEQFF; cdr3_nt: TGTGCCAGCAGCGCCGAACTAGCCTTCACCCCCAATGAGCAGTTCTTC
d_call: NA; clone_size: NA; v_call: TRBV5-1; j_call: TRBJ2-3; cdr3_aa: CASSFHGKTTDTQYF; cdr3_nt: TGCGCCAGCAGCTTTCACGGGAAGACCACAGATACGCAGTATTTT
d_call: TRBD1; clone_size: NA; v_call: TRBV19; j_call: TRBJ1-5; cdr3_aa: CASSIHPTGGAVGQPQHF; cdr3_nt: TGTGCCAGTAGTATACACCCCACAGGGGGCGCGGTTGGCCAGCCCCAGCATTTT